This TCR beta chain was captured by sequencing in a study of early T cells in non-severe SARS-CoV-2 infection. Looking at the study overall: Bulk RNA taken from unsorted whole blood was sequenced, leaving chains unpaired.

The CDR3 runs 14 residues. Per the germline V gene, CDR1 is SGHTA and CDR2 is FQGNSA. Unmatched junction bases numbered 7, after V lost 5 bases and J lost 7 bases. Individual cDNA molecules each received unique molecular identifiers attached to them. A single record per CDR3 protein comes from TCRdb applying MiXCR to the 5' RACE reads. The sample has tens of thousands of distinct CDR3 sequences, 10% to 15% seen once. This clonotype was observed at least ten times. The sequencing used whole blood, collected at baseline. This chain uses TRBV7-2 with TRBJ2-1; 8 bases are a match to TRBD2. The TCR was taken from an adult who was a healthcare worker with PCR-confirmed SARS-CoV-2 infection or an uninfected control (not recorded which). CDR3 DNA sequence: TGTGCCAGCAGCCCCCGGGGGGGAGGGAATGAGCAGTTCTTC. This gives the protein CASSPRGGGNEQFF.